Listed here are 4 T cell receptor beta chains from one sample, sequenced in a study of blood T cell repertoires in COVID-19. Profiled with immunoSEQ multiplex PCR; TCRdb holds only in-frame clones, not every one. The sample shows 250,000 or so clones, roughly 80% of them seen only once. Material for sequencing was peripheral blood. These receptor sequences come from an elderly man with acute or convalescent COVID-19.

This chain links TRBV2 with TRBJ1-4; 7 nucleotides agree with TRBD1. Germline V gene lookup returns CDR1 SNHLY and CDR2 FYNNEI. The CDR3 runs to 15 residues. Unmatched junction bases numbered 12, after V lost 6 bases and J lost 8 bases. The DNA of the CDR3 is TGTGCCAGCAGACTGACCGGGACAGACCTCGAAAAACTGTTTTTT. As protein: CASRLTGTDLEKLFF. Supplemented by reference TRBV2 and TRBJ1-4, the full variable domain reads EPEVTQTPSHQVTQMGQEVILRCVPISNHLYFYWYRQILGQKVEFLVSFYNNEISEKSEIFDDQFSVERPDGSNFTLKIRSTKLEDSAMYFCASRLTGTDLEKLFFGSGTQLSVL.

The genes are TRBV5-4 and TRBJ2-1, with 9 bases lining up with TRBD2. J was trimmed by 3 bases and V by 2 bases; bases with no gene match: 3. The CDR3 contains 15 residues. Per germline, CDR1 SGHNT and CDR2 YYREEE (reference sequence). CDR3 nucleotide sequence: TGTGCCAGCAGCTTTAGCGGGAGTCTCTACAATGAGCAGTTCTTC. Encoded protein: CASSFSGSLYNEQFF.

The chain recombines TRBV24-1 with TRBJ2-7; D is uncertain. Per germline, CDR1 KGHDR and CDR2 SFDVKD. V lost 3 bases and J lost 0, with 8 bases in between. This CDR3 is built from 14 residues. The CDR3 protein is CATSDPRSSYEQYF. CDR3 bases: TGTGCCACCAGTGATCCACGGTCCTCCTACGAGCAGTACTTC.

J is TRBJ2-7 and V is TRBV11-2; D possibly corresponds to TRBD2 (6 bases). The CDR3 totals 14 residues. Per the germline V gene, CDR1 is SGHAT and CDR2 is FQNNGV. Trimming took 2 bases from V and 3 from J, leaving 11 bases between them. The CDR3 loop is CASSLSEGIYEQYF. In DNA form, the CDR3 reads TGTGCCAGCAGCTTATCGGAGGGGATCTACGAGCAGTACTTC.